This TCR beta chain appears in the sequencing data of a study of T cell repertoires in cytomegalovirus infection. General study results and limits: Cumulative public TCR beta family frequency identified carriers of CMV plus the relevant HLA.

TCRdb reprocessed the reads with MiXCR, giving one entry per CDR3 protein. The sample records approximately 250,000 distinct CDR3 sequences, less than 9.5% being singletons. Losses at the gene ends were 4 bases for V and 3 bases for J; bases not matched to a gene: 5. CDR1 SGHDN and CDR2 FVKESK come from the germline V gene. This CDR3 is built from 14 residues. This clonotype was seen at least ten times. Its antigen is unidentified. The chain combines TRBV14 with TRBJ1-2, with TRBD1 matching over 7 bases. Sequenced material: PBMCs. The sequence came from a human donor in good health (CMV status not recorded). Some clones in this sample may be carry-over from other donors' samples. CDR3 residues: CASSRQGLDYGYTF. The CDR3 DNA is TGTGCCAGCAGCCGACAGGGTCTGGACTATGGCTACACCTTC.